Listed below are T cell receptor beta chains from one sample, sequenced in a study of response to subunit inactivated influenza vaccine. TCRdb used MiXCR to reprocess the RT-PCR reads, holding one entry per CDR3 protein. Among over 450,000 distinct CDR3 sequences listed, 13% were seen once. The specimen was PBMCs from blood, collected about 40 days after vaccination. The receptors come from a man in his fifties or sixties who received an inactivated influenza vaccine. CDR3s include the opening cysteine and the closing phenylalanine or tryptophan. A D gene is named only where the DNA matches it firmly. Rows give clone size only sometimes, using once, few, many, or a class for an expanded clone.

V gene	D gene	clone size	J gene	CDR3 DNA	CDR3 protein
TRBV20-1	.	few	TRBJ2-3	TGCAGTGGCCGGGTGGTCACAGATACGCAGTATTTT	CSGRVVTDTQYF
TRBV20-1	TRBD2	.	TRBJ2-7	TGCAGTGCTAGATCGGGGGGGGCCACCTCCTACGAGCAGTACTTC	CSARSGGATSYEQYF
TRBV9	.	many	TRBJ1-5	TGTGCCAGCAGTGCTGACCCCTCCAATCAGCCCCAGCATTTT	CASSADPSNQPQHF
TRBV5-1	.	many	TRBJ2-1	TGCGCCAGCAGCCACAGGGTCCATGAGCAGTTCTTC	CASSHRVHEQFF
TRBV27	TRBD2	.	TRBJ2-1	TGTGCCAGCAGTTTTCTCTTCAGCGGGGGCAATTACACTGAGCAGTTCTTC	CASSFLFSGGNYTEQFF
TRBV10-3	.	few	TRBJ2-3	TGTGCCATCAGTGAAACAGGAGGGGGGGATACGCAGTATTTT	CAISETGGGDTQYF
TRBV11-3	.	few	TRBJ1-1	TGTGCCAGCAGCTTCCAGGGCAATTCTGAAGCTTTCTTT	CASSFQGNSEAFF
TRBV19	.	few	TRBJ2-3	TGTGCCAGTAGTATTAGTGCGAGCACAGATACGCAGTATTTT	CASSISASTDTQYF
TRBV28	TRBD2	many	TRBJ2-7	TGTGCCAGCAGTTTAAGACTAGCGGCTTCCTACGAGCAGTACTTC	CASSLRLAASYEQYF
TRBV6-2/TRBV6-3	.	.	TRBJ2-1	TGTGCCAGCAGTTACAACCCCTTCGGTCCTAGCAGGGTTGAGCAGTTCTTC	CASSYNPFGPSRVEQFF
TRBV12-3/TRBV12-4	TRBD1	many	TRBJ1-5	TGTGCCAGCAGGGACAGGTTTAGCAATCAGCCCCAGCATTTT	CASRDRFSNQPQHF
TRBV6-1	.	.	TRBJ2-3	TGTGCCAGCACCCCTCTGCGGGCCGGGGGCACAGATACGCAGTATTTT	CASTPLRAGGTDTQYF
TRBV20-1	.	few	TRBJ1-5	TGCAGTGCTGGAATTCCGGGACACCTACAGCCCCAGCATTTT	CSAGIPGHLQPQHF
TRBV10-2	TRBD1	few	TRBJ1-5	TGCGCCAGCAGTGAGACAGGGGGAGGCAATCAGCCCCAGCATTTT	CASSETGGGNQPQHF
TRBV10-3	TRBD1	few	TRBJ2-5	TGTGCCATCAGTGACAGGGGGCGAGGGGAGACCCAGTACTTC	CAISDRGRGETQYF
TRBV7-9	.	.	TRBJ2-7	TGTGCCATGGGCGCCAGGCTCTCCTACGAGCAGTACTTC	CAMGARLSYEQYF
TRBV20-1	.	few	TRBJ2-5	TGCAGTGCTAGAGACCGTAGACAGGGAGGGAGGTTGGGGACCCAGTACTTC	CSARDRRQGGRLGTQYF
TRBV4-3	.	.	TRBJ2-7	TGCGCCAGCAGCCAAGATGGTAGCGGCACGAGCTCCTACGAGCAGTACTTC	CASSQDGSGTSSYEQYF
TRBV9	.	few	TRBJ2-1	TGTGCCAGCAGCCCCCGCGGGGCGTTCACCTACAATGAGCAGTTCTTC	CASSPRGAFTYNEQFF
TRBV29-1	.	.	TRBJ1-4	TGCAGCGCCAAGGGGTCCGGGACGGTGGAAAAACTGTTTTTT	CSAKGSGTVEKLFF
TRBV4-1	.	.	TRBJ2-1	TGCGCCAGCAGCCAAGTCGAGGGACTCCATGAGCAGTTCTTC	CASSQVEGLHEQFF
TRBV7-4	TRBD2	few	TRBJ2-5	TGTGCCAGCAGCGTCTCTAGCGGGGGACAAGAGACCCAGTACTTC	CASSVSSGGQETQYF
TRBV5-1	TRBD1	.	TRBJ2-7	TGCGCCAGCAGCTTGAAGGGGGCACCGTCTCTTGAGCAGTACTTC	CASSLKGAPSLEQYF
TRBV9	TRBD2	few	TRBJ2-7	TGTGCCAGCAGCGTACAAGCGGGAGCCACCTACGAGCAGTACTTC	CASSVQAGATYEQYF
TRBV2	.	.	TRBJ2-7	TGTGCCAGCAGTGAGTTACCGGGACACACCTACGAGCAGTACTTC	CASSELPGHTYEQYF
TRBV4-1	.	few	TRBJ2-4	TGCGCCAGCAGCCCCGGAAGGGCCAGGGCCAAAAACATTCAGTACTTC	CASSPGRARAKNIQYF
TRBV6-5	.	few	TRBJ2-7	TGTGCCAGCAGTTACTCGGGGGGTGGGTCCTACGAGCAGTACTTC	CASSYSGGGSYEQYF